This TCR beta chain was sequenced during a study of vaccination effects on CD4 cells after COVID-19. Having been cultured for under twelve days, the cells underwent CD4+ T cell isolation. Vaccine administered to participants consisted of two doses of either BNT162b2 or mRNA-1273. Method: immunoSEQ multiplex PCR; TCRdb's copy keeps in-frame clones and lacks some. The sample yields fewer than 10,000 clones, around 76% seen once. As for this clone: The antigen is undetermined.

Sequencing was performed on CD4+ T cells from PBMCs cultured without peptide, taken after COVID-19 vaccination. This sequence was found in a human donor who received a COVID-19 vaccine.

DNA of the CDR3: TGTGCCAGCTCACCATCGTTGACTAGCAATCAGCCCCAGCATTTT. It encodes CASSPSLTSNQPQHF. The chain combines TRBV18 with TRBJ1-5; D remains unclear. The germline gives CDR1 KGHSH, CDR2 LQKENI. The CDR3 has 15 residues. Trimming took 2 bases from V and 0 from J, leaving 8 bases between them.